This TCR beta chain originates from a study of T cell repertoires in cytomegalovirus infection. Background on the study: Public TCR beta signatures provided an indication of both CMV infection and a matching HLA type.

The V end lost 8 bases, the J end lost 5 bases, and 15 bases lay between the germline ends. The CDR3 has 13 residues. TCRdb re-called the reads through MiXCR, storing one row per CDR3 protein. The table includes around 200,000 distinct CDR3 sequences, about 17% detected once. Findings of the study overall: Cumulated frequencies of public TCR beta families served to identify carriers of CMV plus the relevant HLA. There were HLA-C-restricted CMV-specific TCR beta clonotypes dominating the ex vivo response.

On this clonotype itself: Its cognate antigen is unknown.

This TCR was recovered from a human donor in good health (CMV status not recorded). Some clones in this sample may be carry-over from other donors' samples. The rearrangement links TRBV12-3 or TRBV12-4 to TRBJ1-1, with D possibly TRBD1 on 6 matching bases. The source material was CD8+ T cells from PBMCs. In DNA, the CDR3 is TGTGCCAGCGATCGTCCTACAGGGACTGAAGCTTTCTTT. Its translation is CASDRPTGTEAFF.